The T cell receptor beta chain under discussion was sequenced for a study of T cell responses to AZD1222 COVID-19 vaccine. The study, taken as a whole, reports: Per reports, nearly half of all spike-specific TCRs target regions that are unmutated in variants.

With respect to this clone: What it recognizes is unknown.

TCRdb's table, derived via immunoSEQ multiplex PCR, lists solely in-frame clones and lacks some. The table records roughly 190,000 clones, 90% to 95% of them present only once. Timing groups of about 4 and about 12 weeks for second doses were pooled. Per the germline V gene, CDR1 is MNHEY and CDR2 is SMNVEV (reference sequence). Trimming cost V 1 base and J 2 bases, with 12 bases left between them. This CDR3 comprises 15 residues. This chain connects TRBV27 to TRBJ2-7, with D maybe TRBD1 (5 bases). The clonotype originates from an adult who received the AZD1222 COVID-19 vaccine. The sequencing used peripheral blood, collected 28 days after the second AZD1222 dose. The CDR3, as DNA: TGTGCCAGCAGTTTATTCCCGGCAGGGCCCTACGAGCAGTACTTC. This encodes CASSLFPAGPYEQYF.